This TCR beta chain was sequenced during a study of T cells in Graves' hyperthyroidism and ophthalmopathy. Findings of the study overall: A model of 13 V-J pairs discriminated ophthalmopathy from stable hyperthyroidism.

This CDR3 is built from 12 residues. The V end was cut by 5 bases, the J end by 8 bases, with 13 bases between. In germline, CDR1 is SGHTA, CDR2 FQGTGA. TCR beta CDR3 sequences were amplified from RNA transcripts. HTBI primers drove first-round RT-PCR of the TCR CDR3. TCRdb re-called the multiplex PCR reads through MiXCR, storing one row per CDR3 protein. The profile shows some 550,000 distinct CDR3 sequences, 15% to 20% of them singletons. With respect to this clonotype: As yet, its antigen is unknown. With a much larger clone just one base away, this may be a read error.

The clonotype comes from a woman aged 40 to 50 with Graves' ophthalmopathy. The rearrangement uses TRBV7-3 and TRBJ2-7; D possibly matches TRBD1 or TRBD2 (5 bases each). Material: blood. The CDR3 nucleotides read TGTGCCAGCAGCCCGAACGAGGGACAGCAGTACTTC. Its translation is CASSPNEGQQYF. The variable domain in full, completed from reference TRBV7-3 and TRBJ2-7, reads GAGVSQTPSNKVTEKGKYVELRCDPISGHTALYWYRQSLGQGPEFLIYFQGTGAADDSGLPNDRFFAVRPEGSVSTLKIQRTERGDSAVYLCASSPNEGQQYFGPGTRLTVT.